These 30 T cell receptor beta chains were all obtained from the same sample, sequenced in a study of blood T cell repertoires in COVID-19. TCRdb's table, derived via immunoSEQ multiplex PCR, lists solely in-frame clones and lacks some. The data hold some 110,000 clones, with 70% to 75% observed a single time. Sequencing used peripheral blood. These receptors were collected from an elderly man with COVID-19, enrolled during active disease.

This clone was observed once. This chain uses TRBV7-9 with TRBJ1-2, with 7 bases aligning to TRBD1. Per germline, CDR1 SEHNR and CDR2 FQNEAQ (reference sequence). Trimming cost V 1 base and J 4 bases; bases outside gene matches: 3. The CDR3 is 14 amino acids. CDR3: CASSLEGAGYGYTF. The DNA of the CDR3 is TGTGCCAGCAGCTTAGAGGGGGCCGGCTATGGCTACACCTTC.

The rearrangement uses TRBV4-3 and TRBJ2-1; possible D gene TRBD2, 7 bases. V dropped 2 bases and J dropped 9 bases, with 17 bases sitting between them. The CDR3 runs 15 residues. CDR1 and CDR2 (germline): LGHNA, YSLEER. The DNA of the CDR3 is TGCGCCAGCAGCCAAATAGGGGGGGGTGGTGGTGAGCAGTTCTTC. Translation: CASSQIGGGGGEQFF.

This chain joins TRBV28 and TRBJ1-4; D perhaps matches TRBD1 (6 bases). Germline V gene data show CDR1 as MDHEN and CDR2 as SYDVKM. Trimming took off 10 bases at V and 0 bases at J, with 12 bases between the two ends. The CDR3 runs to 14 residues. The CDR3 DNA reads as TGTGCCATCTCAGGGGCAGCAACTAATGAAAAACTGTTTTTT. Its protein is CAISGAATNEKLFF.

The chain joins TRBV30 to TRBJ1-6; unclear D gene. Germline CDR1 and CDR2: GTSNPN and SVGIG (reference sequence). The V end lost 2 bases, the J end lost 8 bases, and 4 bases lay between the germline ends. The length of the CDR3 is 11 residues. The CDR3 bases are TGTGCCTGGAGTTTCTATTCACCCCTCCACTTT. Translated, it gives CAWSFYSPLHF.

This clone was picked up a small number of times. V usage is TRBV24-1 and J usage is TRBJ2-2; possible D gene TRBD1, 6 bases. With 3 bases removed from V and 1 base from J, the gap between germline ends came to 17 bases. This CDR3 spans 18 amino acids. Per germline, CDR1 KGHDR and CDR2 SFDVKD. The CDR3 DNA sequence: TGTGCCACCAGTGATCCTCAGACAGGATCATTGAACACCGGGGAGCTGTTTTTT. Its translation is CATSDPQTGSLNTGELFF.

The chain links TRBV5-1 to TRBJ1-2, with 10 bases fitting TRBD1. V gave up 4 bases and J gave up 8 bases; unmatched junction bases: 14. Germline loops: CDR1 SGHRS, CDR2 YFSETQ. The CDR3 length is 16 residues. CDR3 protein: CASSAGTGVSLGGYTF. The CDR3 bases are TGCGCCAGCAGCGCCGGGACAGGGGTAAGCCTAGGAGGCTACACCTTC.

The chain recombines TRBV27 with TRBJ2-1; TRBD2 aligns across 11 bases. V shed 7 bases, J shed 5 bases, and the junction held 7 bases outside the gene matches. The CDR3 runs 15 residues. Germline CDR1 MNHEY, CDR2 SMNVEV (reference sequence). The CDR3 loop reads CASTRGLAGNNEQFF. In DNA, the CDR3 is TGTGCCAGCACTCGAGGACTAGCGGGTAACAATGAGCAGTTCTTC.

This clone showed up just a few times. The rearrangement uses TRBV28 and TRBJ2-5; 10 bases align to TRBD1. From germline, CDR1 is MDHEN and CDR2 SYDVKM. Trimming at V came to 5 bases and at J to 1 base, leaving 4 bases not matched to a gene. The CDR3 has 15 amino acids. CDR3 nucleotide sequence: TGTGCCAGCAGTCCCGGGACAGGGGTCCAAGAGACCCAGTACTTC. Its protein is CASSPGTGVQETQYF. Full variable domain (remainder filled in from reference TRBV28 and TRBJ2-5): DVKVTQSSRYLVKRTGEKVFLECVQDMDHENMFWYRQDPGLGLRLIYFSYDVKMKEKGDIPEGYSVSREKKERFSLILESASTNQTSMYLCASSPGTGVQETQYFGPGTRLLVL.

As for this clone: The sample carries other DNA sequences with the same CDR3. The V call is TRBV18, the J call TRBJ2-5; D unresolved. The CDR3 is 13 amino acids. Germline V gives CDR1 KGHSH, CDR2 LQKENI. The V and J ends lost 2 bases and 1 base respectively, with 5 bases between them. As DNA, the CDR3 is TGTGCCAGCTCACCAAGACTCCAAGAGACCCAGTACTTC. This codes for CASSPRLQETQYF.

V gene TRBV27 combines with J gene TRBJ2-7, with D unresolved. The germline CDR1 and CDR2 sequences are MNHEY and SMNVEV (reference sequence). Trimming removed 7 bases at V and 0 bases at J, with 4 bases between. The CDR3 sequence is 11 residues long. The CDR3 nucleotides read TGTGCCAGCATCCTCTCCTACGAGCAGTACTTC. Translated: CASILSYEQYF.

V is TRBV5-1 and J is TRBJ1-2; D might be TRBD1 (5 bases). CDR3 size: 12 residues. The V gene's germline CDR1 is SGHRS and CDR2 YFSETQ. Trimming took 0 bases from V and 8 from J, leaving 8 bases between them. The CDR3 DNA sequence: TGCGCCAGCAGCTTGGACAGGCGCGGCTACACCTTC. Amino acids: CASSLDRRGYTF.

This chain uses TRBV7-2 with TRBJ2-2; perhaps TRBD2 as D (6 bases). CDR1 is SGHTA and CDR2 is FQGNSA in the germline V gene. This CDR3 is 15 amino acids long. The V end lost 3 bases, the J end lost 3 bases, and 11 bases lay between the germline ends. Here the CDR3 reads CASSFRELHTGELFF. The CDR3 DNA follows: TGTGCCAGCAGCTTTCGGGAGCTCCACACCGGGGAGCTGTTTTTT.

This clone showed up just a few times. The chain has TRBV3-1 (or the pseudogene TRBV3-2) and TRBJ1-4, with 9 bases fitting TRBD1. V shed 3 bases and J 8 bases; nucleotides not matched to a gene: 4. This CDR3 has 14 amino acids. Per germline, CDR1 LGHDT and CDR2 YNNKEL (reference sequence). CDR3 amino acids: CASSQGQGAEKLFF. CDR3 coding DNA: TGTGCCAGCAGCCAGGGACAGGGTGCCGAAAAACTGTTTTTT.

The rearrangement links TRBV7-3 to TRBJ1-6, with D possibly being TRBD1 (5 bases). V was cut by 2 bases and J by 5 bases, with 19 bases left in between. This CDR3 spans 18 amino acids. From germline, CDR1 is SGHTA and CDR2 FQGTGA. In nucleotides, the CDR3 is TGTGCCAGCAGCTTATTTGGTTCGGCTGGGGCCGATAATTCACCCCTCCACTTT. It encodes CASSLFGSAGADNSPLHF.

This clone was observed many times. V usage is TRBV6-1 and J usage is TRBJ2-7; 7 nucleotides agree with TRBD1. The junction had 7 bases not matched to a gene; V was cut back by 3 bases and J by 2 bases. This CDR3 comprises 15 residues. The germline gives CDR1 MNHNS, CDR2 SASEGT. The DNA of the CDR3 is TGTGCCAGCAGTGAGTGGACAGGAAAACCCTACGAGCAGTACTTC. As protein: CASSEWTGKPYEQYF.

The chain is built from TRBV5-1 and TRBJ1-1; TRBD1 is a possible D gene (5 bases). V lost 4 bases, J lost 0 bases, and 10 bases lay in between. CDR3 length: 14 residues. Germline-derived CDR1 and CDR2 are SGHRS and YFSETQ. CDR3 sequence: CASSPDRLNTEAFF. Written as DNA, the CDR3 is TGCGCCAGCAGCCCAGACAGACTGAACACTGAAGCTTTCTTT. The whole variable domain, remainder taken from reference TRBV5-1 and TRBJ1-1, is KAGVTQTPRYLIKTRGQQVTLSCSPISGHRSVSWYQQTPGQGLQFLFEYFSETQRNKGNFPGRFSGRQFSNSRSEMNVSTLELGDSALYLCASSPDRLNTEAFFGQGTRLTVV.

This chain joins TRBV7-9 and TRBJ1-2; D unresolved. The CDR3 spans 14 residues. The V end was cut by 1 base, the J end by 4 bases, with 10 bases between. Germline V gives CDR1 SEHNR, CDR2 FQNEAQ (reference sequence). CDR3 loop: CASSLDRGSYGYTF. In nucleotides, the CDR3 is TGTGCCAGCAGCTTAGATCGCGGCTCCTATGGCTACACCTTC.

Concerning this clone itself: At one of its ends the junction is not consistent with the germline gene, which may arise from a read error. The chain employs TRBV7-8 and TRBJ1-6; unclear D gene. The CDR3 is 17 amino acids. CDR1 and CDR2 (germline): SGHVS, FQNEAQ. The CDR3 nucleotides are TGTGCCAGCCGCTTGGAGGGTCTGGGCCTGTATAATTCACCCCTCCACTTT. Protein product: CASRLEGLGLYNSPLHF.

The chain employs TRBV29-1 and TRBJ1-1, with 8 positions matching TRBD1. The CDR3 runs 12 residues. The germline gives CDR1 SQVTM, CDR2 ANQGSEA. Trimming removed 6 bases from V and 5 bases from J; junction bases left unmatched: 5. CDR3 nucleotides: TGCAGCGTAGGACAGGGTCGGACTGAAGCTTTCTTT. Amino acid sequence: CSVGQGRTEAFF.

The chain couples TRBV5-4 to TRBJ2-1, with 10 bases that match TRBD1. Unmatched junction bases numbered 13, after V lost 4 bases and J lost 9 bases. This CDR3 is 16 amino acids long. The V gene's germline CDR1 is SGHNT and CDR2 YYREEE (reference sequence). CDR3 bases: TGTGCCAGCAGCCCCCCCGGGACAGGGGCCAGGGGTGAGCAGTTCTTC. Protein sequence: CASSPPGTGARGEQFF.

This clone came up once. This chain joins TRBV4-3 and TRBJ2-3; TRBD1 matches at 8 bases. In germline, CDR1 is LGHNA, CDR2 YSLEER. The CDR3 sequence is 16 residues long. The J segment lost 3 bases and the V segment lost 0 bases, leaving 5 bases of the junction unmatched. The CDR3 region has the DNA TGCGCCAGCAGCCAAGATATGAACAGGGGGACAGATACGCAGTATTTT. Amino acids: CASSQDMNRGTDTQYF.

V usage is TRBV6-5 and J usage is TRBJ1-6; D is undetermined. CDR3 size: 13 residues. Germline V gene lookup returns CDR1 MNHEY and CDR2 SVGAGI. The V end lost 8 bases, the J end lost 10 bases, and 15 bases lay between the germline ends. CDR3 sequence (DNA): TGTGCCAGCCGTACACCGACCGGGTCACCCCTCCACTTT. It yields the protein CASRTPTGSPLHF.

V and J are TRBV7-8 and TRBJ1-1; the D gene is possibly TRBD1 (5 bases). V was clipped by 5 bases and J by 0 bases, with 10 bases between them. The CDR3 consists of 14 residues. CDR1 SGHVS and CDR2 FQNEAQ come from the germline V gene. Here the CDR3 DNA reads TGTGCCAGCAGCCCACAGGTCATGAACACTGAAGCTTTCTTT. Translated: CASSPQVMNTEAFF.

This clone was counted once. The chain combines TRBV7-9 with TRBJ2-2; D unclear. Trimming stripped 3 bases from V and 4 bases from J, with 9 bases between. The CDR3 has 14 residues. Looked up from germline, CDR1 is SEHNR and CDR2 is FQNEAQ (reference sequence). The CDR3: CASSLLGVTGELFF. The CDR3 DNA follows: TGTGCCAGCAGCTTGCTAGGAGTCACCGGGGAGCTGTTTTTT.

CDR3 nucleotides: TGTGCCAGCAGCTTAGGACCTTGGGGCAGGGCTGGAAACACCATATATTTT. Its protein product is CASSLGPWGRAGNTIYF. The chain uses TRBV7-2 and TRBJ1-3; a weak D match, TRBD1 (5 bases). V was pared by 1 base and J by 2 bases, with 15 bases between. The length of the CDR3 is 17 residues. The V gene's germline CDR1 is SGHTA and CDR2 FQGNSA.

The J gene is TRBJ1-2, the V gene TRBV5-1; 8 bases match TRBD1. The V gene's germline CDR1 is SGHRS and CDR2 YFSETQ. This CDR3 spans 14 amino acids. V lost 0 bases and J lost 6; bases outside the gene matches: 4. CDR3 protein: CASSLVSGGNGYTF. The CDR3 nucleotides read TGCGCCAGCAGCTTGGTGTCAGGGGGCAATGGCTACACCTTC.

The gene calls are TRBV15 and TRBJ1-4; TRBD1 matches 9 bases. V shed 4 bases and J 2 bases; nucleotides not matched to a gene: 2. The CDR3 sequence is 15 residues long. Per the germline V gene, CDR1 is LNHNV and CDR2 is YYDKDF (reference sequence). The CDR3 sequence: CATSNRGLTNEKLFF. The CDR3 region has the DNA TGTGCCACCAGCAACAGGGGGCTGACTAATGAAAAACTGTTTTTT. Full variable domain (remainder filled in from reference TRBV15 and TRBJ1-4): DAMVIQNPRYQVTQFGKPVTLSCSQTLNHNVMYWYQQKSSQAPKLLFHYYDKDFNNEADTPDNFQSRRPNTSFCFLDIRSPGLGDTAMYLCATSNRGLTNEKLFFGSGTQLSVL.

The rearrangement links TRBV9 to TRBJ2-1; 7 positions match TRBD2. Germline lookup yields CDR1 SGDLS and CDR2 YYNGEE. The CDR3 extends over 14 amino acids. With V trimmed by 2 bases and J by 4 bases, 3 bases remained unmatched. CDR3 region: CASSVGGSYNEQFF. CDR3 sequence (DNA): TGTGCCAGCAGCGTCGGCGGGAGTTACAATGAGCAGTTCTTC.

This CDR3 reads CASCLRGGQGCGYTF. The CDR3 region has the DNA TGTGCCAGCTGTCTCCGGGGGGGACAGGGCTGTGGCTACACCTTC. The chain recombines TRBV7-2 with TRBJ1-2; 9 nucleotides match TRBD1. V lost 8 bases, J lost 7 bases, and 14 bases stayed unmatched. This CDR3 is built from 15 residues. The germline V gene encodes CDR1 SGHTA and CDR2 FQGNSA.

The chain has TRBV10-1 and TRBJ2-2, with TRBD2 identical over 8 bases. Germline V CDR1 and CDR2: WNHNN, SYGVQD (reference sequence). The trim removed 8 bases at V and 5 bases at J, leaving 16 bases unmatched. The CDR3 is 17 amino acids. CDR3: CASPRVVSGSGTGELFF. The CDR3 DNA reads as TGCGCCAGCCCTAGAGTGGTCAGCGGGAGTGGGACCGGGGAGCTGTTTTTT.